Below, 25 T cell receptor beta chains from the same sample are listed, as sequenced in a study of human T cells and chemical hapten exposure. Regarding time point: patch test 1, 2 weeks after DPC sensitization. The treatment here: therapeutic diphenylcyclopropenone sensitization with weekly scalp DPC. TCRdb reprocessed the RACE reads with MiXCR, giving one entry per CDR3 protein. The sample consists of some 110,000 distinct CDR3 sequences, about 12% of them appearing once. Sequenced here: whole blood, sampled in connection with sensitization to the hapten diphenylcyclopropenone (DPC). The receptors originated from a woman between 50 and 59 years old with alopecia areata. Some clones in this sample may be carry-over from other donors' samples.

This clonotype was seen at least ten times. This rearrangement joins TRBV18 to TRBJ2-1, with a possible D match to TRBD1 (5 bases). The ends were cut back, 4 bases at V and 2 bases at J, with 12 bases in the middle. This CDR3 region has 15 residues. The germline V gene encodes CDR1 KGHSH and CDR2 LQKENI. CDR3 amino acids: CASSRGTAAYNEQFF. CDR3 DNA: TGTGCCAGCTCACGGGGCACAGCTGCCTACAATGAGCAGTTCTTC.

This chain uses TRBV5-1 with TRBJ1-1; TRBD1 is a possible D gene (6 bases). Germline V gene data show CDR1 as SGHRS and CDR2 as YFSETQ. The CDR3 has 13 residues. With 4 bases removed from V and 7 bases from J, the gap between germline ends came to 14 bases. CDR3 bases: TGCGCCAGCAGCCCCGACAGACAGGATGAAGCTTTCTTT. This sequence encodes CASSPDRQDEAFF. Combining the CDR3 with reference TRBV5-1 and TRBJ1-1 gives the whole variable domain KAGVTQTPRYLIKTRGQQVTLSCSPISGHRSVSWYQQTPGQGLQFLFEYFSETQRNKGNFPGRFSGRQFSNSRSEMNVSTLELGDSALYLCASSPDRQDEAFFGQGTRLTVV.

The table lists this clonotype with many counts. The gene calls are TRBV5-1 and TRBJ2-1; D possibly matches TRBD1 or TRBD2 (5 bases each). Germline loops: CDR1 SGHRS, CDR2 YFSETQ. This CDR3 comprises 15 residues. V lost 0 bases, J lost 7 bases, and 14 bases lay in between. The CDR3, as DNA: TGCGCCAGCAGCTTGGCCGGGGCTGTCGGGAATGAGCAGTTCTTC. It codes for CASSLAGAVGNEQFF. The entire variable domain, with the rest obtained from reference TRBV5-1 and TRBJ2-1, is as follows: KAGVTQTPRYLIKTRGQQVTLSCSPISGHRSVSWYQQTPGQGLQFLFEYFSETQRNKGNFPGRFSGRQFSNSRSEMNVSTLELGDSALYLCASSLAGAVGNEQFFGPGTRLTVL.

This clonotype was counted ten times or more. This chain connects TRBV7-2 to TRBJ2-1, with TRBD2 as a possible D gene (6 bases). In germline, CDR1 is SGHTA, CDR2 FQGNSA. The CDR3 loop spans 15 amino acids. Deletions cut 3 bases from V and 4 bases from J, with 13 bases between. The CDR3 DNA sequence: TGTGCCAGCAGCTTCGGACGGGACTCTTACAATGAGCAGTTCTTC. It codes for CASSFGRDSYNEQFF.

In its sample, this clonotype was seen many times. The chain recombines TRBV5-1 with TRBJ1-1; D is perhaps TRBD1 (5 bases). The germline gives CDR1 SGHRS, CDR2 YFSETQ. The CDR3 length is 15 residues. V lost 4 bases, J lost 4 bases, and 17 bases lay in between. The CDR3 is CASSPRGEIGTEAFF. CDR3 DNA: TGCGCCAGCAGCCCACGGGGGGAGATCGGCACTGAAGCTTTCTTT.

There are many counts of this clonotype. The V and J genes are TRBV28 and TRBJ1-1; D not certain. The germline V and J ends were trimmed by 2 bases and 2 bases, with 9 bases remaining between them. Germline V CDR1 and CDR2: MDHEN, SYDVKM. The CDR3 runs to 14 residues. The CDR3 DNA reads TGTGCCAGCAGTTTAGGGCCCGGCAACACTGAAGCTTTCTTT. It specifies CASSLGPGNTEAFF.

The CDR3 loop is CASRGQAGSGRGYTF. The CDR3 region has the DNA TGCGCCAGCAGGGGACAGGCCGGATCAGGGCGAGGCTACACCTTC. The J gene is TRBJ1-2, the V gene TRBV5-1; 8 nucleotides agree with TRBD1. Germline CDR1 and CDR2: SGHRS and YFSETQ. The junction had 14 bases not matched to a gene; V was cut back by 5 bases and J by 8 bases. The CDR3 loop spans 15 amino acids.

This clonotype was observed many times. The germline gene is not matched at one end of the junction; a read error may be the cause. The gene calls are TRBV7-6 and TRBJ1-1, with D perhaps matching TRBD1 (6 bases). Per germline, CDR1 SGHVS and CDR2 FNYEAQ. The CDR3 totals 14 residues. This chain's CDR3 is CASNLARGNTEAFF. CDR3 nucleotide sequence: TGTGCCAGCAACTTAGCCAGGGGGAACACTGAAGCTTTCTTT.

The chain is built from TRBV29-1 and TRBJ2-5, with 14 bases aligning to TRBD2. V gave up 6 bases and J gave up 5 bases; unmatched junction bases: 2. Per germline, CDR1 SQVTM and CDR2 ANQGSEA. This CDR3 is built from 13 residues. The CDR3 is CSVRLAGGETQYF. The CDR3 DNA reads TGCAGCGTCCGACTAGCGGGAGGGGAGACCCAGTACTTC.

There are a few counts of this clonotype. This rearrangement joins TRBV29-1 to TRBJ1-2; D remains unclear. V dropped 4 bases and J dropped 6 bases, with 6 bases sitting between them. The CDR3 length is 10 residues. Germline V gene sequence: CDR1 SQVTM, CDR2 ANQGSEA. DNA of the CDR3: TGCAGCGTTGGGGCAGATGGCTACACCTTC. It specifies CSVGADGYTF.

Concerning this clonotype: Compared with germline, one end of the junction differs, possibly owing to a read error. In DNA, the CDR3 is TGTGTCAGCTCGGCTTATCAGGGATTTGGGAACAATTCACCCCTCCACTTT. It codes for CVSSAYQGFGNNSPLHF. J is TRBJ1-6 and V is TRBV18; tentatively, D is TRBD1 (5 bases). CDR1 KGHSH and CDR2 LQKENI come from the germline V gene. The CDR3 is 17 residues long.

This clonotype was recorded a few times. In DNA form, the CDR3 reads TGTGCCACCCGACAGGGGGGTCGAGAGACCCAGTACTTC. Residues: CATRQGGRETQYF. The V call is TRBV12-3 or TRBV12-4, the J call TRBJ2-5; 9 bases line up with TRBD1. The CDR3 is 13 amino acids. Losses at the gene ends were 10 bases for V and 4 bases for J; bases not matched to a gene: 7.

This clonotype was recorded at least ten times. The chain has TRBV7-2 and TRBJ2-5; D perhaps matches TRBD1 (6 bases). CDR1 and CDR2 from the germline V gene are SGHTA and FQGNSA. The V and J ends lost 5 bases and 7 bases respectively, with 23 bases between them. This CDR3 region has 16 residues. CDR3 nucleotide sequence: TGTGCCAGCAGCCCGCCCGGGACAACTAAGGAAGGGACCCAGTACTTC. Protein sequence: CASSPPGTTKEGTQYF.

The chain recombines TRBV4-2 with TRBJ1-5; no clear D gene. Germline assignment: CDR1 LGHNA and CDR2 YNFKEQ. V lost 1 base and J lost 8, with 12 bases in between. This CDR3 is 14 amino acids long. The chain's CDR3 is CASSQVFSLEPQHF. The CDR3 coding sequence is TGTGCCAGCAGCCAAGTGTTCTCCCTCGAGCCCCAGCATTTT.

This clonotype was seen repeatedly, ten times or more. The chain is built from TRBV11-2 and TRBJ1-2, with no clear D. V shed 5 bases and J shed 3 bases, with 7 bases lying between them. Germline V gene lookup returns CDR1 SGHAT and CDR2 FQNNGV. CDR3 length: 12 amino acids. The CDR3 sequence: CASSGNDYGYTF. The CDR3 nucleotides are TGTGCCAGCAGCGGGAATGACTATGGCTACACCTTC.

This clonotype was seen ten or more times. The chain couples TRBV29-1 to TRBJ1-5; D call uncertain. V lost 6 bases, J lost 4 bases, and 10 bases lay in between. Germline-derived CDR1 and CDR2 are SQVTM and ANQGSEA. The CDR3 contains 12 residues. The CDR3 is CSVGQRNQPQHF. CDR3 bases: TGCAGCGTCGGGCAGCGTAATCAGCCCCAGCATTTT.

This rearrangement joins TRBV28 to TRBJ2-7; D is perhaps TRBD1 (6 bases). Trimming took 2 bases from V and 2 from J, leaving 10 bases between them. Germline CDR1 and CDR2: MDHEN and SYDVKM. This CDR3 contains 14 residues. CDR3 residues: CASSLEGGTYEQYF. The CDR3 coding sequence is TGTGCCAGCAGTTTAGAAGGGGGAACCTACGAGCAGTACTTC. The variable domain in full, completed from reference TRBV28 and TRBJ2-7, reads DVKVTQSSRYLVKRTGEKVFLECVQDMDHENMFWYRQDPGLGLRLIYFSYDVKMKEKGDIPEGYSVSREKKERFSLILESASTNQTSMYLCASSLEGGTYEQYFGPGTRLTVT.

This clonotype was seen ten or more times. This chain links TRBV18 with TRBJ1-1, with D possibly matching TRBD1 (5 bases). Per the germline V gene, CDR1 is KGHSH and CDR2 is LQKENI. The CDR3 runs to 16 residues. Trimming removed 4 bases from V and 1 base from J, with 16 bases in between. The CDR3 region has the DNA TGTGCCAGCTCACTAAGGGGTCTCCTCACGAACACTGAAGCTTTCTTT. Translated, it gives CASSLRGLLTNTEAFF.

This clonotype was picked up one time. The V call is TRBV28, the J call TRBJ1-1; D remains ambiguous. Germline CDR1 MDHEN, CDR2 SYDVKM. V was trimmed by 7 bases and J by 2 bases, leaving 14 bases between them. The CDR3 consists of 14 residues. CDR3 residues: CASTSPGINTEAFF. The DNA of the CDR3 is TGTGCCAGCACCTCCCCCGGGATAAACACTGAAGCTTTCTTT.

The chain couples TRBV28 to TRBJ2-7; tentatively, D is TRBD2 (5 bases). In germline, CDR1 is MDHEN, CDR2 SYDVKM. The CDR3 consists of 13 residues. Trimming left V 6 bases short and J 7 bases short, with 16 bases between. DNA of the CDR3: TGTGCCAGCAGACCCGGGGTGATTGGAGAGCAGTACTTC. This codes for CASRPGVIGEQYF.

This clonotype showed up many times. This rearrangement joins TRBV7-8 to TRBJ1-2, with D perhaps TRBD1 (5 bases). There are 14 residues in the CDR3. V lost 6 bases to trimming and J lost 8 bases, with 19 bases between them. CDR1 and CDR2 (germline): SGHVS, FQNEAQ. The CDR3 DNA sequence: TGTGCCAGCAGGGAGTATGGGACTGCATCCGGCTACACCTTC. As protein: CASREYGTASGYTF.

This clonotype was counted only a few times. J is TRBJ1-2 and V is TRBV6-6, with unresolved D. Germline V gene lookup returns CDR1 MNHNY and CDR2 SVGAGI (reference sequence). The CDR3 consists of 14 residues. V lost 5 bases, J lost 0 bases, and 10 bases lay in between. CDR3 residues: CASSPPPPNYGYTF. CDR3 nucleotides: TGTGCCAGCAGTCCTCCCCCTCCTAACTATGGCTACACCTTC.

This clonotype was picked up a small number of times. The chain combines TRBV2 with TRBJ2-1; TRBD1 or TRBD2 may be the D gene (5 bases each). CDR1 is SNHLY, CDR2 FYNNEI, per germline. Trimming cost V 0 bases and J 1 base, with 10 bases left between them. The CDR3 is 16 amino acids. This CDR3 reads CASSEALGGSYNEQFF. Written as DNA, the CDR3 is TGTGCCAGCAGTGAAGCGCTTGGGGGATCCTACAATGAGCAGTTCTTC.

This clonotype was counted at least ten times. V usage is TRBV28 and J usage is TRBJ1-2; D is unclear. The CDR3 totals 14 residues. The V gene's germline CDR1 is MDHEN and CDR2 SYDVKM. V was clipped by 5 bases and J by 0 bases, with 10 bases between them. This CDR3 is CASSLAAANYGYTF. The CDR3 nucleotides are TGTGCCAGCAGTCTAGCAGCGGCTAACTATGGCTACACCTTC.

This clonotype was observed many times. The rearrangement joins TRBV10-2 to TRBJ2-3; 8 bases match TRBD1. The CDR3 extends over 16 amino acids. Germline V gene lookup returns CDR1 WSHSY and CDR2 SAAADI. The V segment lost 2 bases and the J segment 3 bases; nucleotides outside the gene matches: 7. The CDR3 here is CASSEPRGLVTDTQYF. The CDR3 DNA follows: TGCGCCAGCAGTGAGCCCAGGGGGCTGGTGACAGATACGCAGTATTTT.